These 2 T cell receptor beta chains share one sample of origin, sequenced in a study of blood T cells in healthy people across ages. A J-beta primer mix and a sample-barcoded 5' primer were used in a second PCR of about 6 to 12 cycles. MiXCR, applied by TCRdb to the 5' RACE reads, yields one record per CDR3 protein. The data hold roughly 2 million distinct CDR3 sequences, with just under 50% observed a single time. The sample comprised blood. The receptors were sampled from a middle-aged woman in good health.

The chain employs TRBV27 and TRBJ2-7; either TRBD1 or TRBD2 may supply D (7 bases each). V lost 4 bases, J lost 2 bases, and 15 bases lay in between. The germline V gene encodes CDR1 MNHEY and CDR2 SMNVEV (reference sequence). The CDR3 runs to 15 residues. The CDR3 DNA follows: TGTGCCAGCAGTTGGGAGGGGAGGGGGCCCTACGAGCAGTACTTC. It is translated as CASSWEGRGPYEQYF.

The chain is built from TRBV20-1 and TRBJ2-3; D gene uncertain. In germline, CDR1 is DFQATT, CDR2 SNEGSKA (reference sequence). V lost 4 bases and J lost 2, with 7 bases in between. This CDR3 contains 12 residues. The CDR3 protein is CSAKQLTDTQYF. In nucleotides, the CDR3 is TGCAGTGCTAAACAGCTCACAGATACGCAGTATTTT.